This TCR beta chain appears in the sequencing data of a study of T cell responses to AZD1222 COVID-19 vaccine. The study's findings and limits: In a largely white British group with more females than males, clonal diversity was possibly underestimated. Recipients of AZD1222 seropositive at baseline numbered only 5 or 6. Among spike-specific TCRs, nearly half reportedly target unmutated variant regions.

The table came from immunoSEQ multiplex PCR; TCRdb's copy has only in-frame clones and leaves some out. The sample holds approximately 98,000 clones, approximately 90% seen once. From germline, CDR1 is LGHNA and CDR2 YNFKEQ. The CDR3 is 15 amino acids. Trimming removed 0 bases at V and 0 bases at J, with 6 bases between. Comment on this clone: Its matching antigen is unknown.

The chain couples TRBV4-2 to TRBJ1-5; D is ambiguous. This sequence originates from an adult in good health. The input for sequencing was peripheral blood, taken on day 0 of MenACWY control vaccination. CDR3 in amino acids: CASSQDRHSNQPQHF. For the CDR3, the DNA is TGTGCCAGCAGCCAAGACAGGCATAGCAATCAGCCCCAGCATTTT.